A single T cell receptor (beta chain) is shown here with its context. Its antigen remains unknown. V lost 2 bases, J lost 9 bases, and 8 bases lay in between. The CDR3 contains 12 residues. Looked up from germline, CDR1 is SNHLY and CDR2 is FYNNEI. The entirety of the isolated RNA underwent reverse transcription, so expressed TCRB transcripts were sequenced. Produced via immunoSEQ multiplex PCR; TCRdb's table is partial and in-frame only. The sample includes 600,000 to 700,000 clones, 9.5% to 15% of them seen just once. These data are taken from a study of beta chain features in type 1 diabetes. Regarding the study as a whole: People with Type 1 diabetes carried modestly yet significantly shorter TCRB CDR3s in all four CD4+ subsets. The similarity of naive, central memory and Treg TCRB repertoires appeared greater among patients than among healthy donors. In these data, an HLA type influence on TCRB rearrangement remained unresolved. Shorter templates might be favored by PCR, equally in patients and controls.

The V gene is TRBV2, the J gene TRBJ2-1; a possible D gene is TRBD2 (5 bases). What was sequenced was naive CD4+ T cells from blood. This clonotype originated in a man in his thirties or forties with type 1 diabetes. As DNA, the CDR3 is TGTGCCAGCAGTGAACTAGCTCCTGAGCAGTTCTTC. Its protein is CASSELAPEQFF.